These 30 T cell receptor beta chains share one sample of origin, sequenced in a study of blood T cell repertoires in COVID-19. Profiled with immunoSEQ multiplex PCR; TCRdb holds only in-frame clones, not every one. The repertoire holds hundreds of thousands of clones, with 88% as singletons. Source material: PBMCs or T cells enriched from blood (not recorded which). Receptors were obtained from a woman aged 25 to 39 who had recovered from COVID-19.

The V and J genes are TRBV18 and TRBJ2-7; possibly TRBD1 for D (5 bases). Germline-derived CDR1 and CDR2 are KGHSH and LQKENI. The ends were cut back, 0 bases at V and 4 bases at J, with 10 bases in the middle. CDR3 length equals 14 residues. CDR3 in amino acids: CASSPPLTEYEQYF. In DNA form, the CDR3 reads TGTGCCAGCTCACCACCCCTGACAGAATACGAGCAGTACTTC.

The chain couples TRBV27 to TRBJ2-7, with D perhaps TRBD2 (6 bases). The CDR3 spans 13 residues. CDR1 and CDR2 from the germline V gene are MNHEY and SMNVEV (reference sequence). With 8 bases removed from V and 6 bases from J, the gap between germline ends came to 17 bases. Written as DNA, the CDR3 is TGTGCCAGCGGAAGACTAGTCAGCGGCGAGCAGTACTTC. This codes for CASGRLVSGEQYF.

The chain combines TRBV9 with TRBJ1-5; no clear D gene. The CDR3 extends over 15 amino acids. Germline CDR1 and CDR2: SGDLS and YYNGEE. V was shortened by 0 bases and J by 1 base, with 8 bases between the two germline ends. The CDR3 protein is CASSVDGRSNQPQHF. CDR3 sequence (DNA): TGTGCCAGCAGCGTAGATGGCAGGAGCAATCAGCCCCAGCATTTT.

The chain carries TRBV12-3 or TRBV12-4 and TRBJ1-2; D remains ambiguous. There are 12 residues in the CDR3. V dropped 3 bases and J dropped 7 bases, with 9 bases sitting between them. CDR3 DNA: TGTGCCAGCAGTTTCTATCTTGGTGGCTACACCTTC. This gives the protein CASSFYLGGYTF.

V is TRBV24-1 and J is TRBJ1-1; maybe TRBD1 (6 bases). In germline, CDR1 is KGHDR, CDR2 SFDVKD. The CDR3 is made up of 14 amino acids. V dropped 9 bases and J dropped 4 bases, with 17 bases sitting between them. The CDR3 spells CATAKGGGATEAFF. In nucleotides, the CDR3 is TGTGCCACCGCCAAAGGGGGGGGCGCCACTGAAGCTTTCTTT.

This rearrangement joins TRBV14 to TRBJ1-4; 7 positions agree with TRBD1. Germline V gene lookup returns CDR1 SGHDN and CDR2 FVKESK. The CDR3 is made up of 17 amino acids. The trim removed 0 bases at V and 7 bases at J, leaving 11 bases unmatched. The CDR3 spells CASSQEAGGAGGEKLFF. CDR3 DNA: TGTGCCAGCAGCCAAGAGGCCGGGGGCGCAGGGGGTGAAAAACTGTTTTTT.

This chain joins TRBV28 and TRBJ1-5, with 8 bases aligning to TRBD1. V lost 6 bases and J lost 5; bases outside the gene matches: 3. The CDR3 runs 13 residues. CDR1 and CDR2 from the germline V gene are MDHEN and SYDVKM. The CDR3 loop is CASRQGGDQPQHF. The CDR3 DNA reads as TGTGCCAGCAGACAGGGGGGCGATCAGCCCCAGCATTTT. The complete variable domain, with remaining parts taken from reference TRBV28 and TRBJ1-5, reads DVKVTQSSRYLVKRTGEKVFLECVQDMDHENMFWYRQDPGLGLRLIYFSYDVKMKEKGDIPEGYSVSREKKERFSLILESASTNQTSMYLCASRQGGDQPQHFGDGTRLSIL.

The V and J genes are TRBV28 and TRBJ1-3; possible D gene TRBD1, 6 bases. This CDR3 is built from 15 residues. Germline V gene data show CDR1 as MDHEN and CDR2 as SYDVKM. V was clipped by 8 bases and J by 0 bases, with 14 bases between them. Here the CDR3 reads CASAAGAGSGNTIYF. The CDR3 DNA reads TGTGCCAGCGCTGCGGGGGCCGGCTCTGGAAACACCATATATTTT.

This clone was seen once. This chain uses TRBV5-5 with TRBJ2-4; D might be TRBD2 (7 bases). CDR3 length: 20 residues. CDR1 SGHKS and CDR2 YYEKEE come from the germline V gene (reference sequence). Trimming shortened V by 4 bases and J by 6 bases, and 32 bases separated the two germline ends. This chain's CDR3 is CASSRLLQGPNYIAGNIQYF. The CDR3, as DNA: TGTGCCAGCAGCCGACTATTACAGGGACCCAACTATATAGCGGGAAACATTCAGTACTTC.

Here the CDR3 reads CATNIGTGIYTF. As DNA, the CDR3 is TGTGCCACCAATATCGGGACAGGGATCTACACCTTC. The V call is TRBV24-1, the J call TRBJ1-2; 9 nucleotides agree with TRBD1. This CDR3 region has 12 residues. CDR1 KGHDR and CDR2 SFDVKD come from the germline V gene. J lost 10 bases, V lost 8 bases, and 7 bases had no gene match.

The V call is TRBV9, the J call TRBJ1-2; TRBD1 matches 7 bases. V shed 4 bases and J 3 bases; nucleotides not matched to a gene: 9. The CDR3 sequence is 15 residues long. Germline CDR1 SGDLS, CDR2 YYNGEE. The CDR3 loop is CASSSRDRDHYGYTF. CDR3 sequence (DNA): TGTGCCAGCAGCAGCCGGGACAGAGACCACTATGGCTACACCTTC.

This clone was seen only once. V usage is TRBV2 and J usage is TRBJ2-3, with 7 nucleotides matching TRBD2. CDR3 length: 16 amino acids. Germline V gene lookup returns CDR1 SNHLY and CDR2 FYNNEI. J gave up 3 bases and V 10 bases, and 16 bases lay outside the gene matches. The chain's CDR3 is CAIYVGARGNTDTQYF. The CDR3, as DNA: TGTGCCATTTACGTAGGGGCGCGGGGGAATACAGATACGCAGTATTTT.

The chain links TRBV4-1 to TRBJ2-1; 12 positions match TRBD2. This CDR3 is 17 amino acids long. From germline, CDR1 is MGHRA and CDR2 YSYEKL. Trimming removed 0 bases from V and 5 bases from J; junction bases left unmatched: 5. CDR3 protein: CASSQDLTSGRNNEQFF. The CDR3 DNA reads TGCGCCAGCAGCCAAGATTTGACTAGCGGGAGAAACAATGAGCAGTTCTTC.

This chain uses TRBV14 with TRBJ1-1; D ambiguous. Per the germline V gene, CDR1 is SGHDN and CDR2 is FVKESK. The CDR3 has 14 amino acids. The V end lost 4 bases, the J end lost 6 bases, and 15 bases lay between the germline ends. Written as DNA, the CDR3 is TGTGCCAGCAGCCTCACACAAAGTTACGCTGAAGCTTTCTTT. It is translated as CASSLTQSYAEAFF.

The rearrangement links TRBV9 to TRBJ1-1; tentatively, D is TRBD1 (5 bases). The germline V gene has CDR1 SGDLS and CDR2 YYNGEE. The V and J ends lost 3 bases and 5 bases respectively, with 11 bases between them. The CDR3 totals 13 residues. CDR3: CASSASGRTEAFF. In DNA, the CDR3 is TGTGCCAGCAGCGCGTCAGGGAGGACTGAAGCTTTCTTT. Variable domain in full (rest from reference TRBV9 and TRBJ1-1): DSGVTQTPKHLITATGQRVTLRCSPRSGDLSVYWYQQSLDQGLQFLIQYYNGEERAKGNILERFSAQQFPDLHSELNLSSLELGDSALYFCASSASGRTEAFFGQGTRLTVV.

This chain links TRBV28 with TRBJ1-2; possibly TRBD1 for D (5 bases). V was clipped by 5 bases and J by 8 bases, with 21 bases between them. The germline V gene has CDR1 MDHEN and CDR2 SYDVKM. The CDR3 loop spans 15 amino acids. DNA for the CDR3: TGTGCCAGCAGTCCAGAGACAGTCGTCGGGAGGGGCTACACCTTC. Protein sequence: CASSPETVVGRGYTF.

The V gene is TRBV7-9, the J gene TRBJ2-7; 7 bases agree with TRBD1. The germline V gene encodes CDR1 SEHNR and CDR2 FQNEAQ (reference sequence). V shed 8 bases, J shed 6 bases, and the junction held 19 bases outside the gene matches. The CDR3 loop spans 16 amino acids. The CDR3 here is CASLGVGDSRMGEQYF. In nucleotides, the CDR3 is TGTGCCAGCCTCGGGGTTGGGGACAGTAGAATGGGCGAGCAGTACTTC.

The gene calls are TRBV14 and TRBJ2-7; no reliable D call. The V gene's germline CDR1 is SGHDN and CDR2 FVKESK. There are 15 residues in the CDR3. Trimming took 2 bases from V and 3 from J, leaving 14 bases between them. This chain's CDR3 is CASSQTSDPHYEQYF. In DNA form, the CDR3 reads TGTGCCAGCAGCCAAACATCTGATCCCCACTACGAGCAGTACTTC.

The CDR3 is CASSPDRGLSNEQFF. CDR3 nucleotides: TGTGCCAGCTCACCAGACAGGGGCTTAAGCAATGAGCAGTTCTTC. V is TRBV18 and J is TRBJ2-1, with TRBD1 matching over 8 bases. The V segment lost 2 bases and the J segment 6 bases; nucleotides outside the gene matches: 6. The CDR3 sequence is 15 residues long. From germline, CDR1 is KGHSH and CDR2 LQKENI.

The chain combines TRBV13 with TRBJ1-1, with 7 bases that match TRBD1. With 4 bases clipped from V and 7 bases from J, the junction kept 12 bases outside the gene matches. CDR3 length: 15 residues. Germline CDR1 and CDR2: PRHDT and FYEKMQ (reference sequence). The CDR3 here is CASSSPADRAIEAFF. The CDR3 DNA follows: TGTGCCAGCAGCTCCCCCGCCGACAGGGCTATTGAAGCTTTCTTT.

This clone was observed once. This chain joins TRBV4-3 and TRBJ1-2; 7 bases line up with TRBD1. The junction had 9 bases not matched to a gene; V was cut back by 1 base and J by 4 bases. Germline assignment: CDR1 LGHNA and CDR2 YSLEER. This CDR3 comprises 16 residues. CDR3 protein: CASSQGLQGLGYGYTF. CDR3 DNA sequence: TGCGCCAGCAGCCAAGGATTACAGGGGCTCGGCTATGGCTACACCTTC.

V gene TRBV18 combines with J gene TRBJ2-3; 8 bases map to TRBD2. The germline CDR1 and CDR2 sequences are KGHSH and LQKENI. The V and J ends lost 3 bases and 2 bases, in that order; junction bases with no gene match: 7. The CDR3 has 16 amino acids. CDR3 amino acids: CASSPPRGGFTDTQYF. CDR3 sequence (DNA): TGTGCCAGCTCACCCCCCCGCGGGGGGTTCACAGATACGCAGTATTTT.

The chain carries TRBV4-3 and TRBJ2-6; possible D gene TRBD2, 5 bases. The CDR3 has 16 amino acids. Germline V lookup: CDR1 LGHNA, CDR2 YSLEER. The V and J ends lost 3 bases and 1 base respectively, with 10 bases between them. CDR3 region: CASSHAGPSGANVLTF. CDR3 DNA sequence: TGCGCCAGCAGCCACGCGGGCCCATCTGGGGCCAACGTCCTGACTTTC.

A few counts support this clone. V gene TRBV4-1 combines with J gene TRBJ2-1, with D perhaps matching TRBD1 (5 bases). The CDR3 is 14 residues long. From germline, CDR1 is MGHRA and CDR2 YSYEKL. V gave up 3 bases and J gave up 15 bases, with 21 bases separating them. The CDR3 spells CASSQGPLGVRLFF. CDR3 coding DNA: TGCGCCAGCAGCCAGGGGCCGCTAGGGGTCAGGTTGTTCTTC.

The chain carries TRBV9 and TRBJ1-2, with TRBD1 as a possible D gene (6 bases). The germline CDR1 and CDR2 sequences are SGDLS and YYNGEE. This CDR3 region has 14 residues. V was shortened by 0 bases and J by 6 bases, with 12 bases between the two germline ends. CDR3 sequence reads: CASSVAAQGNGYTF. DNA of the CDR3: TGTGCCAGCAGCGTAGCTGCACAGGGAAATGGCTACACCTTC.

This clone has just one count. J is TRBJ1-4 and V is TRBV15; TRBD1 might be the D (6 bases). The V and J ends lost 1 base and 6 bases respectively, with 15 bases between them. Germline-derived CDR1 and CDR2 are LNHNV and YYDKDF (reference sequence). The CDR3 totals 16 residues. CDR3 protein: CATSRGTQGGDEKLFF. In nucleotides, the CDR3 is TGTGCCACCAGCAGAGGGACACAGGGAGGGGATGAAAAACTGTTTTTT.

V gene TRBV18 combines with J gene TRBJ2-7; 8 bases agree with TRBD1. The CDR3 consists of 12 residues. J was trimmed by 9 bases and V by 3 bases; bases with no gene match: 4. CDR1 and CDR2 from the germline V gene are KGHSH and LQKENI. CDR3 sequence: CASSPGQGPQYF. DNA of the CDR3: TGTGCCAGCTCACCTGGACAGGGTCCGCAGTACTTC.

This clone appeared a single time. The chain uses TRBV11-2 and TRBJ2-1; 8 nucleotides align to TRBD1. J was trimmed by 1 base and V by 4 bases; bases with no gene match: 3. Germline CDR1 is SGHAT and CDR2 is FQNNGV. The CDR3 runs 15 residues. The CDR3 region is CASSSDRVSYNEQFF. CDR3 DNA: TGTGCCAGCAGCTCGGACAGGGTATCCTACAATGAGCAGTTCTTC.

The V call is TRBV13, the J call TRBJ1-5; D possibly corresponds to TRBD1 (6 bases). V was shortened by 4 bases and J by 2 bases, with 12 bases between the two germline ends. This CDR3 comprises 15 residues. Germline CDR1 is PRHDT and CDR2 is FYEKMQ (reference sequence). The DNA of the CDR3 is TGTGCCAGCAGCTCCAGGGGCGAGGGCAATCAGCCCCAGCATTTT. It encodes CASSSRGEGNQPQHF.

The chain couples TRBV30 to TRBJ2-7, with 7 bases lining up with TRBD2. V shed 4 bases and J 4 bases; nucleotides not matched to a gene: 7. CDR1 GTSNPN and CDR2 SVGIG come from the germline V gene (reference sequence). This CDR3 is built from 13 residues. The CDR3 DNA follows: TGTGCCTGGAAAAGCGGGGCTGTATACGAGCAGTACTTC. Protein sequence: CAWKSGAVYEQYF.